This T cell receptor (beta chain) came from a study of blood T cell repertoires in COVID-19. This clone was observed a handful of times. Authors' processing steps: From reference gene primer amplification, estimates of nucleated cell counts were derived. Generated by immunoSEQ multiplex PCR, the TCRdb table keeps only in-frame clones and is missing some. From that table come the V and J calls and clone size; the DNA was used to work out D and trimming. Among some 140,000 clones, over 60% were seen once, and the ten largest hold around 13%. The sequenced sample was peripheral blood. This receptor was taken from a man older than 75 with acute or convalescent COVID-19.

As DNA, the CDR3 is TGCGCCAGCAGCTTGCAGGGCTCTGAGTACAATGAGCAGTTCTTC. Its protein is CASSLQGSEYNEQFF. V is TRBV5-1 and J is TRBJ2-1, with D possibly being TRBD1 (5 bases). Trimming stripped 1 base from V and 4 bases from J, with 12 bases between. The CDR3 covers 15 residues. Germline V CDR1 and CDR2: SGHRS, YFSETQ.